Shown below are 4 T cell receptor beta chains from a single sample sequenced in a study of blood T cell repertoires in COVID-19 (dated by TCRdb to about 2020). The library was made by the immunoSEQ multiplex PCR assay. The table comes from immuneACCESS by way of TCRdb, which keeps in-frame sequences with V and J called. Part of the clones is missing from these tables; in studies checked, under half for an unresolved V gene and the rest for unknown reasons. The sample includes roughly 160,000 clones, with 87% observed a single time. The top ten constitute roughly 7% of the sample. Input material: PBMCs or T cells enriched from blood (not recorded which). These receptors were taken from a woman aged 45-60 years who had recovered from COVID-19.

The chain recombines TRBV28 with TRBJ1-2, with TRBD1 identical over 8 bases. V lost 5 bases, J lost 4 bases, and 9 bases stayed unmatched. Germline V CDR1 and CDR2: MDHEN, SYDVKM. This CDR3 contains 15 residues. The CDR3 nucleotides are TGTGCCAGCAGTCCAGACAGGGGTGCACTCTATGGCTACACCTTC. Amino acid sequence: CASSPDRGALYGYTF.

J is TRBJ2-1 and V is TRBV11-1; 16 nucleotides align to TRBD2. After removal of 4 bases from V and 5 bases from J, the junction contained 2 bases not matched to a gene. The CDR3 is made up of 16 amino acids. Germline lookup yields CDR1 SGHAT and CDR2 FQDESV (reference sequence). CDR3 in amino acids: CASSSGLAGGDNEQFF. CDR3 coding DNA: TGTGCCAGCAGCTCGGGACTAGCGGGAGGGGACAATGAGCAGTTCTTC. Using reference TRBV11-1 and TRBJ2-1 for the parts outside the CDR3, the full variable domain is EAEVAQSPRYKITEKSQAVAFWCDPISGHATLYWYRQILGQGPELLVQFQDESVVDDSQLPKDRFSAERLKGVDSTLKIQPAELGDSAMYLCASSSGLAGGDNEQFFGPGTRLTVL.

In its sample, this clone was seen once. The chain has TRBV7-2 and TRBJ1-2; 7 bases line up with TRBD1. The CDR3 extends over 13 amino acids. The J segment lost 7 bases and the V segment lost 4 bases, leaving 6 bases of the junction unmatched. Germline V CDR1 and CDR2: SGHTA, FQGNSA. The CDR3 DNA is TGTGCCAGCAGCTGGGACAGTGACTCTGGCTACACCTTC. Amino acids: CASSWDSDSGYTF. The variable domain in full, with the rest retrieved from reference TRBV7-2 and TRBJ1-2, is GAGVSQSPSNKVTEKGKDVELRCDPISGHTALYWYRQSLGQGLEFLIYFQGNSAPDKSGLPSDRFSAERTGGSVSTLTIQRTQQEDSAVYLCASSWDSDSGYTFGSGTRLTVV.

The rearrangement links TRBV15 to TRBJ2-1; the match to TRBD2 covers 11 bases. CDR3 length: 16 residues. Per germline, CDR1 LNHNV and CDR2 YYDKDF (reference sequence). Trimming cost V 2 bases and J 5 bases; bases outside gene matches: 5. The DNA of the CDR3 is TGTGCCACCAGCAGATCCGGGACTAGCGGTCACAATGAGCAGTTCTTC. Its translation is CATSRSGTSGHNEQFF.